This entry lists 7 T cell receptor beta chains sequenced from one sample in a study of T-cell memory formation after mild COVID-19. TCRdb re-called the 5' RACE reads through MiXCR, storing one row per CDR3 protein. Altogether some 210,000 distinct CDR3 sequences are present, roughly a tenth being singletons, with the ten largest covering 3% to 3.5%. Sequencing used PBMCs or a T cell subset sorted from them (not recorded which). Source of these receptors: a man between 18 and 35 years old who had mild COVID-19 (a few samples of this study predate the infection). Cell type and time point are not known.

Only a few counts were recorded for this clonotype. This rearrangement joins TRBV5-5 to TRBJ1-3; D gene unclear. This CDR3 comprises 15 residues. Germline V CDR1 and CDR2: SGHKS, YYEKEE (reference sequence). The V and J ends lost 1 base and 0 bases respectively, with 8 bases between them. Written as DNA, the CDR3 is TGTGCCAGCAGCTTGCCCGGGTTCTCTGGAAACACCATATATTTT. As protein: CASSLPGFSGNTIYF.

V and J are TRBV7-2 and TRBJ2-7; tentatively, D is TRBD1 or TRBD2 (5 bases each). This CDR3 is 14 amino acids long. With 7 bases removed from V and 6 bases from J, the gap between germline ends came to 19 bases. Germline V CDR1 and CDR2: SGHTA, FQGNSA. CDR3 DNA sequence: TGTGCCAGCACCTCGACGGGGCATGGAGGCGAGCAGTACTTC. This codes for CASTSTGHGGEQYF.

The chain joins TRBV5-1 to TRBJ2-7; tentatively, D is TRBD2 (7 bases). CDR1 and CDR2 from the germline V gene are SGHRS and YFSETQ. The ends were cut back, 6 bases at V and 4 bases at J, with 29 bases in the middle. The CDR3 contains 18 residues. The CDR3 here is CASTRGPGEGTQKYEQYF. DNA of the CDR3: TGCGCCAGCACCCGGGGTCCGGGGGAGGGGACACAGAAGTACGAGCAGTACTTC.

The sample holds a few counts of this clonotype. V gene TRBV6-2 or TRBV6-3 combines with J gene TRBJ2-7; 10 positions agree with TRBD1. V gave up 4 bases and J gave up 6 bases; unmatched junction bases: 6. This CDR3 has 14 amino acids. Per the germline V gene, CDR1 is MNHEY and CDR2 is SVGEGT. The chain's CDR3 is CASSSRQGASEQYV. In DNA form, the CDR3 reads TGTGCCAGCAGTTCGAGACAGGGGGCCTCCGAGCAGTACGTC.

This clonotype was counted ten times or more. The V gene is TRBV5-1, the J gene TRBJ1-6, with 8 nucleotides matching TRBD1. With 0 bases clipped from V and 10 bases from J, the junction kept 6 bases outside the gene matches. Germline CDR1 reads SGHRS; CDR2 reads YFSETQ. There are 15 residues in the CDR3. The CDR3 sequence: CASSLVDRVLSPLHF. CDR3 bases: TGCGCCAGCAGCTTGGTGGACAGGGTGTTGTCACCCCTCCACTTT.

The V gene is TRBV6-2 or TRBV6-3, the J gene TRBJ1-2; no firm D call. V dropped 8 bases and J dropped 1 base, with 8 bases sitting between them. The V gene's germline CDR1 is MNHEY and CDR2 SVGEGT. CDR3 length equals 12 residues. The CDR3 loop reads CASQTVNYGYTF. CDR3 in DNA: TGTGCCAGCCAAACAGTTAACTATGGCTACACCTTC.

The rearrangement joins TRBV3-1 to TRBJ2-3; TRBD2 aligns across 15 bases. CDR3 length equals 18 residues. CDR1 and CDR2 from the germline V gene are LGHDT and YNNKEL (reference sequence). Germline trimming cut 4 bases from V and 1 base from J; bases unmatched to any gene: 6. The DNA of the CDR3 is TGTGCCAGCAGCCGTGGACTAGCGGGGGGGCCGGGCACAGATACGCAGTATTTT. This encodes CASSRGLAGGPGTDTQYF.